The following is a T cell receptor beta chain sequence with its context. These data originate in a study of blood T cell repertoires in COVID-19. Study-wide context: Specimens from acute and convalescent COVID-19 originated in the United States, Italy and Spain. The analysed material was cDNA or gDNA that came from T cells, B-cell-depleted T cells, or PBMCs.

Original methodology: Quantification of nucleated cells was approximated via reference gene primer amplification. Assay used: immunoSEQ multiplex PCR; TCRdb lists only in-frame clones, some missing. That table is the source of V, J and clone size, and D and trimming were worked out from the DNA. The sample carries a few hundred thousand clones, roughly 85% recorded once. The receptor comes from a woman between 18 and 29 years old with acute or convalescent COVID-19. The sample consisted of peripheral blood.

CDR3 in amino acids: CASSLGQGVGQPQHF. The CDR3 DNA is TGTGCCAGCAGCTTGGGGCAGGGGGTAGGGCAGCCCCAGCATTTT. The chain recombines TRBV5-6 with TRBJ1-5; 7 bases match TRBD1. The CDR3 has 15 amino acids. Trimming at V came to 0 bases and at J to 7 bases, leaving 7 bases not matched to a gene. Per germline, CDR1 SGHDT and CDR2 YYEEEE. The full variable domain, its missing parts supplied by reference TRBV5-6 and TRBJ1-5, is DAGVTQSPTHLIKTRGQQVTLRCSPKSGHDTVSWYQQALGQGPQFIFQYYEEEERQRGNFPDRFSGHQFPNYSSELNVNALLLGDSALYLCASSLGQGVGQPQHFGDGTRLSIL.